This T cell receptor (beta chain) stems from a study of cytomegalovirus exposure and HLA in healthy donors. The study, taken as a whole, reports: HLA alleles were associated with 15,000 to 20,000 TCR beta sequences in a later analysis at 0.05 false discovery rate. Compared with the roughly 670-donor mean, an Asian-associated ancestry cluster reportedly had fewer N-insertions, according to a later analysis. Within an earlier analysis, most TCR beta V segments proved productive either about 87% or about 30% of the time.

PCR was performed using 60 Vbeta and 13 Jbeta primers. Clones were sequenced by immunoSEQ multiplex PCR, and TCRdb holds only the in-frame ones, with some missing. The sample contains under 150,000 clones, around 79% of which appear only once. The CDR3 spans 14 residues. Germline V gene sequence: CDR1 SGHRS, CDR2 YFSETQ. V was clipped by 2 bases and J by 3 bases; unmatched bases: 5. This clone has a handful of counts. Antigen: not known. J is TRBJ2-7 and V is TRBV5-1; 7 nucleotides match TRBD1. This TCR came from a female donor in good health and CMV-seronegative. Source material: PBMCs. Here the CDR3 reads CASSFRQGGYEQYF. The CDR3 coding sequence is TGCGCCAGCAGCTTTCGACAGGGCGGCTACGAGCAGTACTTC. The entire variable domain, with the rest obtained from reference TRBV5-1 and TRBJ2-7, is as follows: KAGVTQTPRYLIKTRGQQVTLSCSPISGHRSVSWYQQTPGQGLQFLFEYFSETQRNKGNFPGRFSGRQFSNSRSEMNVSTLELGDSALYLCASSFRQGGYEQYFGPGTRLTVT.